This is a list of T cell receptor beta chains from one sample in a study of T cells after yellow fever vaccination. TCRdb processed the 5' RACE reads anew with MiXCR; each CDR3 protein has one entry. This table has around 310,000 distinct CDR3 sequences, 3.5% to 4.5% appearing once. Material: PBMCs, obtained 15 days after the yellow fever booster vaccination. The source of these receptors is a man younger than 35 who received the YFV17D yellow fever vaccine. The CDR3 runs from the conserved cysteine through the conserved F or W. A D gene is named only where the DNA matches it firmly. Size values are once, few and many counts, or a class for expanded clones, and some rows have none.

D | size | J | V | CDR3 | DNA
- | many | TRBJ1-4 | TRBV7-2 | CASSPGRANEKLFF | TGTGCCAGCAGCCCAGGGAGGGCTAATGAAAAACTGTTTTTT
TRBD1 | - | TRBJ1-2 | TRBV6-2/TRBV6-3 | CASTPGQGRTRRGYTF | TGTGCCAGCACCCCCGGACAGGGGAGGACTAGGCGAGGCTACACCTTC
- | few | TRBJ2-7 | TRBV14 | CASSHHRRLYEQYF | TGTGCCAGCAGCCATCATAGGAGGCTTTACGAGCAGTACTTC
- | many | TRBJ2-3 | TRBV4-2 | CASSQRLFPDTQYF | TGTGCCAGCAGCCAACGGCTATTCCCAGATACGCAGTATTTT
- | few | TRBJ2-1 | TRBV9 | CASSVGGGLARSSYNEQFF | TGTGCCAGCAGCGTAGGAGGAGGACTGGCCCGAAGCTCCTACAATGAGCAGTTCTTC
- | many | TRBJ1-1 | TRBV29-1 | CSVGSGDAFF | TGCAGCGTTGGTTCGGGGGACGCTTTCTTT
- | many | TRBJ1-2 | TRBV10-3 | CAISEGGKANYGYTF | TGTGCCATCAGTGAGGGGGGCAAAGCTAACTATGGCTACACCTTC
TRBD1 | many | TRBJ1-5 | TRBV6-5 | CASSYSTGDQPQHF | TGTGCCAGCAGTTACTCGACAGGGGATCAGCCCCAGCATTTT
- | many | TRBJ2-3 | TRBV6-2/TRBV6-3 | CASRFRSSLGTDTQYF | TGTGCCAGCCGCTTTCGGAGCTCGTTGGGCACAGATACGCAGTATTTT
TRBD1 | many | TRBJ1-5 | TRBV27 | CATSGGSNQPQHF | TGTGCCACCTCAGGGGGAAGCAATCAGCCCCAGCATTTT
TRBD2 | few | TRBJ2-3 | TRBV5-5 | CASSLWRGDTDTQYF | TGTGCCAGCAGCTTGTGGCGGGGGGACACAGATACGCAGTATTTT
TRBD1 | - | TRBJ1-2 | TRBV12-3/TRBV12-4 | CASSRLGTGVGGYTF | TGTGCCAGCAGCCGGTTAGGGACAGGGGTAGGCGGCTACACCTTC
- | few | TRBJ1-3 | TRBV15 | CATSRGGSGNTIYF | TGTGCCACCAGCAGAGGAGGATCTGGAAACACCATATATTTT
TRBD2 | - | TRBJ2-3 | TRBV4-1 | CASSGRLAVSSDTQYF | TGCGCCAGCAGCGGCCGACTAGCGGTTAGCTCAGATACGCAGTATTTT
- | - | TRBJ1-5 | TRBV28 | CASSFASSNSNQPQHF | TGTGCCAGCAGTTTTGCGTCATCAAATAGCAATCAGCCCCAGCATTTT
- | many | TRBJ1-1 | TRBV20-1 | CSARSGQNRGTEAFF | TGCAGTGCTAGATCAGGACAGAACCGAGGCACTGAAGCTTTCTTT
- | - | TRBJ2-2 | TRBV9 | CASSVEVGGAITGELFF | TGTGCCAGCAGCGTAGAGGTTGGAGGGGCGATCACCGGGGAGCTGTTTTTT
- | many | TRBJ1-5 | TRBV7-9 | CASSRGPESNQPQHF | TGTGCCAGCAGCCGGGGACCCGAGAGCAATCAGCCCCAGCATTTT
- | few | TRBJ1-1 | TRBV6-2/TRBV6-3 | CASGTLNMNTEAFF | TGTGCCAGTGGGACACTAAATATGAACACTGAAGCTTTCTTT
- | few | TRBJ2-2 | TRBV11-3 | CASSLVPDSGELFF | TGTGCCAGCAGCTTGGTGCCTGACTCCGGGGAGCTGTTTTTT
- | - | TRBJ1-1 | TRBV5-4 | CASSLSQGRYSEAFF | TGTGCCAGCAGCTTGTCACAGGGAAGGTATAGTGAAGCTTTCTTT
TRBD2 | - | TRBJ2-1 | TRBV5-1 | CASSLELAPYNEQFF | TGCGCCAGCAGCTTAGAACTAGCGCCCTACAATGAGCAGTTCTTC